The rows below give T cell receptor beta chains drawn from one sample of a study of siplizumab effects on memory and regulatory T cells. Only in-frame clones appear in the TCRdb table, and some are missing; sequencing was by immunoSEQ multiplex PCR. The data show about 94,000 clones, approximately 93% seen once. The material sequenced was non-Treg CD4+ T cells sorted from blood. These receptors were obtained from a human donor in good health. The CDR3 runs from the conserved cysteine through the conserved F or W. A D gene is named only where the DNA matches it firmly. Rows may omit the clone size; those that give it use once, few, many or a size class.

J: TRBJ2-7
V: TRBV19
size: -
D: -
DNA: TGTGCCAGTAGTCCCCCAACTAGGGGCGAGCAGTACTTC
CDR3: CASSPPTRGEQYF

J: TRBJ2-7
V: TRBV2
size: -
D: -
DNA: TGTGCCATAAACCAGGGACCCTACGAGCAGTACTTC
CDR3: CAINQGPYEQYF

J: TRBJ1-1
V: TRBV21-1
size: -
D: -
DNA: TGTGCCAGCAGCAACATCTTCTTT
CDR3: CASSNIFF

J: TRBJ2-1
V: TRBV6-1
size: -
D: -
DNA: TGTGCCAGCAGGCAACAGGGACACTCCTACAATGAGCAGTTCTTC
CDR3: CASRQQGHSYNEQFF

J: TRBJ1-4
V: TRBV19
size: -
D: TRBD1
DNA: TGTGCCAGTAGTATAGGGGGACAGGGAACTAATGAAAAACTGTTTTTT
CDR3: CASSIGGQGTNEKLFF

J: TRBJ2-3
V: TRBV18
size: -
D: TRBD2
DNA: TGTGCCAGCTCACCACGGCTAGCGGGAGAGGCAGATACGCAGTATTTT
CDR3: CASSPRLAGEADTQYF

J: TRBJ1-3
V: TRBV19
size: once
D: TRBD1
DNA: TGTGCCAGTAGTATGGTGGACAGGGGGAACACCATATATTTT
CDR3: CASSMVDRGNTIYF

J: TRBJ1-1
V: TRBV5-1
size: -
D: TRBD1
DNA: TGCGCCAGCAGCTTGAAACAGGGACAGAGCATAGGGAACACTGAAGCTTTCTTT
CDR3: CASSLKQGQSIGNTEAFF

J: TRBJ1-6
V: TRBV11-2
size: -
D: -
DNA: TGTGCCAGCAGCTTAGAAATTTCAGGTTCACCCCTCCACTTT
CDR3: CASSLEISGSPLHF

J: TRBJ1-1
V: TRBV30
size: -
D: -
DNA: TGTGCCTGGAGTGCCGGGTGGAACACTGAAGCTTTCTTT
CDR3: CAWSAGWNTEAFF

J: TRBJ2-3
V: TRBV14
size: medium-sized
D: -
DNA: TGTGCCAGCAGTCGTCAGTTAGCTAGCACAGATACGCAGTATTTT
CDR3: CASSRQLASTDTQYF

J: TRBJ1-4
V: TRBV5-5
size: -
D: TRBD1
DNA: TGTGCCAGCAACTTTTACAGGGGGAGTAATGAAAAACTGTTTTTT
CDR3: CASNFYRGSNEKLFF

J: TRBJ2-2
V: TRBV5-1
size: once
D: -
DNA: TGCGCCAGCAGCCTCCAGGGGCGGGGCACCGGGGAGCTGTTTTTT
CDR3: CASSLQGRGTGELFF

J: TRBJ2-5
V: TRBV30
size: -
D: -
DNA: TGTGCCTGGAGTGGGGACCAAGAGACCCAGTACTTC
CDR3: CAWSGDQETQYF

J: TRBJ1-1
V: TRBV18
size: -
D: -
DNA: TGTGCCAGCTCTACTTTCGGGAGGGGTGACACTGAAGCTTTCTTT
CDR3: CASSTFGRGDTEAFF

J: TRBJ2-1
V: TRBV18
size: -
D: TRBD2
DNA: TGTGCCAGCTCACCACTAACGGGAGGTTACAATGAGCAGTTCTTC
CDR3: CASSPLTGGYNEQFF

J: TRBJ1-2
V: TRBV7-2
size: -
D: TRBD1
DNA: TGTGCCAGCAGTCTGGACAGGGGCACCTATGGCTACACCTTC
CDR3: CASSLDRGTYGYTF

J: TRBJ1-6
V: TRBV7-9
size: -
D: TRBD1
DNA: TGTGCCAGCAGCTCAGACCAACAGGGGCGATCACCCCTCCACTTT
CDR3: CASSSDQQGRSPLHF

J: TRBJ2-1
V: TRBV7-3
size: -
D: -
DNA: TGTGCCAGCAGCTTAGGAACCGACAATGAGCAGTTCTTC
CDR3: CASSLGTDNEQFF

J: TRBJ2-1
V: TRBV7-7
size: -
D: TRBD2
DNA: TGTGCTAGCAGCCCGTGGACTAGCGGGATCGGTTTAAGCGATGAGCAGTTCTTC
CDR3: CASSPWTSGIGLSDEQFF

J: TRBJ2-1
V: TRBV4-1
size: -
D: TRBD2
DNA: TGCGCCAGCAGCCAAGATGGCGGGAGGGCGAATGAGCAGTTCTTC
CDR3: CASSQDGGRANEQFF

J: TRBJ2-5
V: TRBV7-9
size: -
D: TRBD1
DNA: TGTGCCAGCACCAGGGGGGAGACCCAGTACTTC
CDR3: CASTRGETQYF

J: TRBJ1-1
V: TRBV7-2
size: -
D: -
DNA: TGTGCCAGCAGCTTTTCCCCCAACACTGAAGCTTTCTTT
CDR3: CASSFSPNTEAFF

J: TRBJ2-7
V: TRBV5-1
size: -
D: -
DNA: TGCGCCAGCAGCCACCGACAGGCCGTGAGCTCCTACGAGCAGTACTTC
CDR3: CASSHRQAVSSYEQYF

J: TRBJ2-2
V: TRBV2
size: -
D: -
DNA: TGTGCCAGCAGTGAATTTGTCACCGGGGAGCTGTTTTTT
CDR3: CASSEFVTGELFF

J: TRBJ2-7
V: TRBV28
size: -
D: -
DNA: TGTGCCAGCAGGTCCGGGACACGTTACGAGCAGTACTTC
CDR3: CASRSGTRYEQYF

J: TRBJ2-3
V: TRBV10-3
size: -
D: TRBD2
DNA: TGTGCCGCGGGGGGGCTGGGCACAGATACGCAGTATTTT
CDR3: CAAGGLGTDTQYF

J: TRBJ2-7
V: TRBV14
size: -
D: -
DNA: TGTGCCAGCAGCCTTGCCTACGAGCAGTACTTC
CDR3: CASSLAYEQYF

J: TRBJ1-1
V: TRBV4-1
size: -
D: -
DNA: TGCGCCAGCAGCCAAGTCCAACAGACAGGTAGCTTGAACACTGAAGCTTTCTTT
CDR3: CASSQVQQTGSLNTEAFF

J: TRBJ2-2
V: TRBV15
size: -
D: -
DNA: TGTGCCACCAGCAGGAAGGGTGGGGGCGTCACCGGGGAGCTGTTTTTT
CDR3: CATSRKGGGVTGELFF

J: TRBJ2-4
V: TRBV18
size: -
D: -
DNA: TGTGCCAGCTCACCACTTGGGGGGTCAGTAGCCAAAAACATTCAGTACTTC
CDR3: CASSPLGGSVAKNIQYF

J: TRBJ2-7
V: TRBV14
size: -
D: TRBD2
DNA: TGTGCCAGCAGCCAGCTACCGGGACTAGCGGGGGAACACTCCTACGAGCAGTACTTC
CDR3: CASSQLPGLAGEHSYEQYF

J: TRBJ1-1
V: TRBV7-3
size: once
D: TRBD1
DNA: TGTGCCAGCAGCTTAGCAGGGGGCGTTAACACTGAAGCTTTCTTT
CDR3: CASSLAGGVNTEAFF

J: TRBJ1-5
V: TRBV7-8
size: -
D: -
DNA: TGTGCCAGCAGCTTAGCCCCAGGGAATCAGCCCCAGCATTTT
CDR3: CASSLAPGNQPQHF

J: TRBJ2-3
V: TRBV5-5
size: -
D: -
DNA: TGTGCCAGCAGCTTGGCGCAGGGGACTGATACGCAGTATTTT
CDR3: CASSLAQGTDTQYF

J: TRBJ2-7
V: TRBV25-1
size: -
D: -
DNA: TGTGCCAGCAGTGAATTGGGCGAGCAGTACTTC
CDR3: CASSELGEQYF

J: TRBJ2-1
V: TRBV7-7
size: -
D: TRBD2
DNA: TGTGCTAGCAGCTTAGGACTAGCGGGTAGCTACAATGAGCAGTTCTTC
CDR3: CASSLGLAGSYNEQFF

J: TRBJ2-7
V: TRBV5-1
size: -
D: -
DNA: TGCGCCAGCAGCTCGGACAGTCTCTCCTACGAGCAGTACTTC
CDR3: CASSSDSLSYEQYF

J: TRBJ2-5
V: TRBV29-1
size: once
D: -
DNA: TGCAGCGTTGTTGGCCGGATAGTCGAGACCCAGTACTTC
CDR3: CSVVGRIVETQYF

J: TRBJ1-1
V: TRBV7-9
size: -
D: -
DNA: TGTGCCAGCGGAAAGACCGATAACACTGAAGCTTTCTTT
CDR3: CASGKTDNTEAFF

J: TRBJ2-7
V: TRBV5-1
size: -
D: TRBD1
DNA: TGCGCCAGCAGCTTGATGGACAGGGCCCGGGCGGACGAGCAGTACTTC
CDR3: CASSLMDRARADEQYF

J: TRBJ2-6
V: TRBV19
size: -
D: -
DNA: TGTGCCAGTAGCCAGCGGGACAGGCAAACTGGGGCCAACGTCCTGACTTTC
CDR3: CASSQRDRQTGANVLTF

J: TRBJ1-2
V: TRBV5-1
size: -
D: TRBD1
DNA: TGCGCCAGCAGCGTGCCGGGACAGGGGAACTATGGCTACACCTTC
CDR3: CASSVPGQGNYGYTF

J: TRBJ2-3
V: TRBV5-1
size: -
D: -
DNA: TGCGCCAGCAGCTTGGAAGTGACAGAGACAGATACGCAGTATTTT
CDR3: CASSLEVTETDTQYF

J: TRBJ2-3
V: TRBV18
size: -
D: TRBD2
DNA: TGTGCCAGCTCACCACTTAGCGGGGGCCCGCCAGATACGCAGTATTTT
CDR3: CASSPLSGGPPDTQYF

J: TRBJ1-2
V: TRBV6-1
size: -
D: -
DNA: TGTGCCAGCAGTGAAGTGGGGGATGGCTACACCTTC
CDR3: CASSEVGDGYTF

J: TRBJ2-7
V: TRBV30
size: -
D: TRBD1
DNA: TGTGCCTGGAGTGTACCGGCAGGGGGTTCCTACGAGCAGTACTTC
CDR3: CAWSVPAGGSYEQYF

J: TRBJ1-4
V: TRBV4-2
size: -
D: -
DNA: TGTGCCAGCAGCCAAGGCGCGCGAGGTTCGGCTAATGAAAAACTGTTTTTT
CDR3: CASSQGARGSANEKLFF

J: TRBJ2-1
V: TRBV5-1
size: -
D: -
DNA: TGCGCCAGCAGCTTGGTGGGGGTCTCCTACAATGAGCAGTTCTTC
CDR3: CASSLVGVSYNEQFF

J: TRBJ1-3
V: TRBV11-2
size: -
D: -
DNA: TGTGCCAGCAGCCCGATGCCGCTGGGCAACACCATATATTTT
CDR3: CASSPMPLGNTIYF

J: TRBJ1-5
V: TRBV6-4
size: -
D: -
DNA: TGTGCCAGCAGTCTTAGCCTGAATCAGCCCCAGCATTTT
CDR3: CASSLSLNQPQHF

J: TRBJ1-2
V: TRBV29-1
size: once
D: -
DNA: TGCAGCGTTGGGCCAGGCGACTATGGCTACACCTTC
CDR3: CSVGPGDYGYTF

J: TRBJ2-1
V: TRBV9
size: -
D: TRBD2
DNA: TGTGCCAGCTCTGCGACTAGCGCCTACAATGAGCAGTTCTTC
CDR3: CASSATSAYNEQFF

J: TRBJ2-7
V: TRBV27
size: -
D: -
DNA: TGTGCCAGCAGTTTAACGGGAGCCTACGAGCAGTACTTC
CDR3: CASSLTGAYEQYF

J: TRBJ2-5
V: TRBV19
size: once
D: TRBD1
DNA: TGTGCCAGTAACGAACGGGACAGGGGCCAAGAGACCCAGTACTTC
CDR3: CASNERDRGQETQYF

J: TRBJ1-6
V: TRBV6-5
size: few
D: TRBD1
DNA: TGTGCCAGCAGTTACCAGACAGGGATGGGATCACCCCTCCACTTT
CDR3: CASSYQTGMGSPLHF

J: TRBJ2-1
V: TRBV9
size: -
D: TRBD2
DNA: TGTGCCAGCAGCGTAGGCCCAGCGGGGGTAAATGAGCAGTTCTTC
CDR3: CASSVGPAGVNEQFF

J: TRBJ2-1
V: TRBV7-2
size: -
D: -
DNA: TGTGCCAGCAGCTACAGGGTTTCCAATGAGCAGTTCTTC
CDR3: CASSYRVSNEQFF

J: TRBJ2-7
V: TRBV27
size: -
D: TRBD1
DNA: TGTGCCAGCAGCCAGCAGACAGGGTCCTACGAGCAGTACTTC
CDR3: CASSQQTGSYEQYF